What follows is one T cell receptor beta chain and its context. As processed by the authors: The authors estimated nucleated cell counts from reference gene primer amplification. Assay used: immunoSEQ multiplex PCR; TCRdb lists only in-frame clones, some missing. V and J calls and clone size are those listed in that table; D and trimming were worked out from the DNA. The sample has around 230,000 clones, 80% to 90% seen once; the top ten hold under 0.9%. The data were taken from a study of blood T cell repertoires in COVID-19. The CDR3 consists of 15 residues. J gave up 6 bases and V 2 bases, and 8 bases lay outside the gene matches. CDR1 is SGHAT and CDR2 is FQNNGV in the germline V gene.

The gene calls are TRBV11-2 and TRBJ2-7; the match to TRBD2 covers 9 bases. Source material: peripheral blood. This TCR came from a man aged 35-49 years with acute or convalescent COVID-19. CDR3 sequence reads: CASSLFLAGLGEQYF. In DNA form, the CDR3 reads TGTGCCAGCAGCTTATTTCTAGCGGGGCTCGGCGAGCAGTACTTC.